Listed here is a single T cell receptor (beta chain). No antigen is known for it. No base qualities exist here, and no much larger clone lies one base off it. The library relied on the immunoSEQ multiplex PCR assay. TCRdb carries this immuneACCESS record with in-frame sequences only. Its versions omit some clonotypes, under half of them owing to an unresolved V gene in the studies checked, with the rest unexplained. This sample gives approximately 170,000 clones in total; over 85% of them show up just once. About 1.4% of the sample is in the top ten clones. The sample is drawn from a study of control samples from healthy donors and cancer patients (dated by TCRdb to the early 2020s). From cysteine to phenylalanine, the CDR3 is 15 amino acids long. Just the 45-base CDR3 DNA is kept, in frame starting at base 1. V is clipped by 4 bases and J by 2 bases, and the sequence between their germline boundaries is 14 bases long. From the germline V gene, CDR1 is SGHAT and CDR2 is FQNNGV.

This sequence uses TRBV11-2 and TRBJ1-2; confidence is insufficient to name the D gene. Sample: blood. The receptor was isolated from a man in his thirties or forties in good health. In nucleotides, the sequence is TGTGCCAGCAGCTCCGCTCGGACCGGCAACTATGGCTACACCTTC. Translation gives CASSSARTGNYGYTF.